The 17 T cell receptor beta chains below were found in one sample sequenced in a study of memory CD4+ T cells and cytomegalovirus serostatus. Single viable CD3+CD4+CD8-CD45RO+ cells were sorted as the memory CD4+ T cells. This table comes from immunoSEQ multiplex PCR, and its TCRdb copy is limited to in-frame clones, with some not included. This table holds just over 45,000 clones, about three quarters found once. The source material was memory CD4+ T cells from blood. Every receptor here comes from an adult in good health and CMV-seronegative.

In this sample, this clone turned up a few times. The CDR3 DNA reads TGCGCCAGCAGCGTTCCTTCTCCTGAAGCTTTCTTT. As protein: CASSVPSPEAFF. The rearrangement links TRBV5-1 to TRBJ1-1, with D unresolved. Germline CDR1 is SGHRS and CDR2 is YFSETQ. Trimming pared 4 bases from V and 6 bases from J, leaving 10 bases between. This CDR3 has 12 amino acids.

V gene TRBV15 combines with J gene TRBJ1-3, with 8 nucleotides matching TRBD1. V shed 0 bases, J shed 7 bases, and the junction held 8 bases outside the gene matches. There are 16 residues in the CDR3. Per germline, CDR1 LNHNV and CDR2 YYDKDF (reference sequence). Written as DNA, the CDR3 is TGTGCCACCAGCAGAGATGTAGTGCAGGGGGCTAACACCATATATTTT. Protein: CATSRDVVQGANTIYF.

The chain couples TRBV30 to TRBJ1-5; no reliable D call. The germline CDR1 and CDR2 sequences are GTSNPN and SVGIG (reference sequence). CDR3 length equals 13 residues. Trimming removed 2 bases from V and 3 bases from J, with 8 bases in between. The chain's CDR3 is CAWSPTPNQPQHF. The CDR3 coding sequence is TGTGCCTGGAGTCCCACCCCCAATCAGCCCCAGCATTTT. Complete variable domain (other parts from reference TRBV30 and TRBJ1-5): SQTIHQWPATLVQPVGSPLSLECTVEGTSNPNLYWYRQAAGRGLQLLFYSVGIGQISSEVPQNLSASRPQDRQFILSSKKLLLSDSGFYLCAWSPTPNQPQHFGDGTRLSIL.

This rearrangement joins TRBV19 to TRBJ1-2; 9 positions agree with TRBD1. The CDR3 is made up of 15 amino acids. Looked up from germline, CDR1 is LNHDA and CDR2 is SQIVND (reference sequence). The V segment lost 4 bases and the J segment 3 bases; nucleotides outside the gene matches: 6. This chain's CDR3 is CASSKPQGAYYGYTF. The CDR3 DNA reads as TGTGCCAGTAGTAAGCCACAGGGGGCATACTATGGCTACACCTTC.

J is TRBJ2-2 and V is TRBV10-3; TRBD1 agrees at 9 bases. In germline, CDR1 is ENHRY, CDR2 SYGVKD. V was clipped by 6 bases and J by 5 bases; unmatched bases: 1. The CDR3 consists of 13 residues. The CDR3 spells CAIRDRGTGELFF. CDR3 coding DNA: TGTGCCATCAGGGACAGGGGTACCGGGGAGCTGTTTTTT.

This rearrangement joins TRBV27 to TRBJ1-6; D perhaps matches TRBD1 (5 bases). The germline CDR1 and CDR2 sequences are MNHEY and SMNVEV (reference sequence). This CDR3 is 15 amino acids long. Trimming stripped 4 bases from V and 7 bases from J, with 14 bases between. CDR3 bases: TGTGCCAGCAGTTGGGAGGAGGGGAGGAATTCACCCCTCCACTTT. Amino acid sequence: CASSWEEGRNSPLHF.

This clone was counted between two and nine times. V gene TRBV19 combines with J gene TRBJ1-1; D is unresolved. This CDR3 comprises 11 residues. Germline CDR1 and CDR2: LNHDA and SQIVND (reference sequence). The V and J ends lost 11 bases and 8 bases respectively, with 15 bases between them. CDR3 loop: CAATWEAEAFF. Here the CDR3 DNA reads TGTGCCGCTACCTGGGAGGCGGAAGCTTTCTTT.

This chain uses TRBV5-6 with TRBJ1-6; 7 bases align to TRBD1. Looked up from germline, CDR1 is SGHDT and CDR2 is YYEEEE. The V segment lost 1 base and the J segment 3 bases; nucleotides outside the gene matches: 4. The CDR3 has 16 residues. CDR3 amino acids: CASSLRGGVYNSPLHF. The DNA of the CDR3 is TGTGCCAGCAGCTTGAGAGGGGGCGTCTATAATTCACCCCTCCACTTT.

This clone came up once. V usage is TRBV11-2 and J usage is TRBJ1-6; a weak D match, TRBD1 (5 bases). Per germline, CDR1 SGHAT and CDR2 FQNNGV. V shed 8 bases and J shed 5 bases, with 10 bases lying between them. This CDR3 has 13 amino acids. CDR3 sequence: CASRGPHNSPLHF. In DNA form, the CDR3 reads TGTGCCAGCCGGGGACCCCATAATTCACCCCTCCACTTT.

The gene calls are TRBV5-6 and TRBJ2-3; D ambiguous. V lost 4 bases and J lost 7, with 13 bases in between. The CDR3 runs to 13 residues. CDR1 and CDR2 (germline): SGHDT, YYEEEE. CDR3 sequence (DNA): TGTGCCAGCAGCAAGTGGGGAACGTATACGCAGTATTTT. Amino acids: CASSKWGTYTQYF.

The J gene is TRBJ2-7, the V gene TRBV5-1, with 10 bases lining up with TRBD1. Germline V gene data show CDR1 as SGHRS and CDR2 as YFSETQ. The V segment lost 4 bases and the J segment 2 bases; nucleotides outside the gene matches: 6. CDR3 size: 15 residues. The CDR3 protein is CASSLRTGGAYEQYF. CDR3 nucleotides: TGCGCCAGCAGCCTTCGGACAGGGGGTGCCTACGAGCAGTACTTC.

The chain's CDR3 is CASSQDALAQQYF. CDR3 DNA sequence: TGCGCCAGCAGCCAAGATGCACTAGCGCAGCAGTACTTC. This chain uses TRBV4-1 with TRBJ2-7; 7 bases are shared with TRBD2. Looked up from germline, CDR1 is MGHRA and CDR2 is YSYEKL. There are 13 residues in the CDR3. V shed 0 bases and J 8 bases; nucleotides not matched to a gene: 4.

The J gene is TRBJ2-5, the V gene TRBV27, with D perhaps TRBD1 or TRBD2 (5 bases each). This CDR3 contains 14 residues. Trimming removed 3 bases from V and 4 bases from J, with 12 bases in between. CDR1 and CDR2 (germline): MNHEY, SMNVEV (reference sequence). CDR3 amino acids: CASSFFRDRETQYF. The CDR3 bases are TGTGCCAGCAGTTTTTTTAGGGACCGAGAGACCCAGTACTTC.

V and J are TRBV6-5 and TRBJ2-1, with unresolved D. The CDR3 spans 14 residues. Per the germline V gene, CDR1 is MNHEY and CDR2 is SVGAGI. Trimming took 2 bases from V and 8 from J, leaving 13 bases between them. The CDR3 sequence is CASSYRAGGDEQFF. DNA for the CDR3: TGTGCCAGCAGTTACAGGGCCGGCGGCGATGAGCAGTTCTTC.

The J gene is TRBJ2-1, the V gene TRBV7-3; D might be TRBD2 (6 bases). The CDR3 runs to 15 residues. The V end lost 5 bases, the J end lost 9 bases, and 20 bases lay between the germline ends. Germline CDR1 reads SGHTA; CDR2 reads FQGTGA. The CDR3 DNA follows: TGTGCCAGCAGCCCAAGTTGGGGGAGAGCGGGTGAGCAGTTCTTC. Translating it yields CASSPSWGRAGEQFF.

This clone appeared a few times. This chain connects TRBV9 to TRBJ2-7, with 7 bases aligning to TRBD2. The CDR3 length is 16 residues. V shed 0 bases and J 0 bases; nucleotides not matched to a gene: 6. Looked up from germline, CDR1 is SGDLS and CDR2 is YYNGEE. Written as DNA, the CDR3 is TGTGCCAGCAGCGTAGGCCCAGCGGGGACCTCCTACGAGCAGTACTTC. It translates to CASSVGPAGTSYEQYF.

The chain is built from TRBV18 and TRBJ2-1; possible D gene TRBD2, 5 bases. CDR1 is KGHSH and CDR2 is LQKENI in the germline V gene. The CDR3 contains 14 residues. V lost 4 bases and J lost 6, with 13 bases in between. CDR3 loop: CASSRPELVNEQFF. CDR3 nucleotides: TGTGCCAGCTCACGCCCCGAACTAGTCAATGAGCAGTTCTTC. The complete variable domain, with remaining parts taken from reference TRBV18 and TRBJ2-1, reads NAGVMQNPRHLVRRRGQEARLRCSPMKGHSHVYWYRQLPEEGLKFMVYLQKENIIDESGMPKERFSAEFPKEGPSILRIQQVVRGDSAAYFCASSRPELVNEQFFGPGTRLTVL.